This T cell receptor (beta chain) stems from a study of T cell changes during pregnancy in multiple sclerosis. The CDR3 loop spans 11 amino acids. CDR1 and CDR2 from the germline V gene are MGHDK and SYGVNS. V lost 7 bases to trimming and J lost 6 bases, with 9 bases between them. This table comes from immunoSEQ multiplex PCR, and its TCRdb copy is limited to in-frame clones, with some not included. Here the sample spans over 70,000 clones, around 93% being singletons. The specimen comprised peripheral blood, sampled in the first trimester of pregnancy. The origin of this receptor is a female donor in good health, enrolled as a control in a pregnancy study. The rearrangement links TRBV25-1 to TRBJ1-1; a weak D match, TRBD1 (6 bases). The CDR3 sequence: CASMDRAEAFF. CDR3 sequence (DNA): TGTGCCAGCATGGACAGAGCTGAAGCTTTCTTT.